This TCR beta chain came from a study of CD8 T cells in ankylosing spondylitis. Regarding the study as a whole: A TCR beta motif of under ten highly homologous variants appeared characteristic of ankylosing spondylitis blood.

On this clonotype: Its specificity is not known.

The germline V and J ends were trimmed by 4 bases and 14 bases, with 21 bases remaining between them. There are 13 residues in the CDR3. Looked up from germline, CDR1 is SGHRS and CDR2 is YFSETQ. TCRdb recomputed calls from the 5' RACE reads with MiXCR, one row per CDR3 protein. This table has 250,000 or so distinct CDR3 sequences, about 10% appearing once. Input material: blood, either unsorted or a sorted T cell fraction (not recorded which). The TCR comes from a male donor with ankylosing spondylitis or in good health (not recorded which). The V and J genes are TRBV5-1 and TRBJ2-5, with a tentative D call TRBD2 (5 bases). The DNA for the CDR3 is TGCGCCAGCAGCCTCCCTGGTTACCCGGGGAAATACTTC. Amino acids: CASSLPGYPGKYF.